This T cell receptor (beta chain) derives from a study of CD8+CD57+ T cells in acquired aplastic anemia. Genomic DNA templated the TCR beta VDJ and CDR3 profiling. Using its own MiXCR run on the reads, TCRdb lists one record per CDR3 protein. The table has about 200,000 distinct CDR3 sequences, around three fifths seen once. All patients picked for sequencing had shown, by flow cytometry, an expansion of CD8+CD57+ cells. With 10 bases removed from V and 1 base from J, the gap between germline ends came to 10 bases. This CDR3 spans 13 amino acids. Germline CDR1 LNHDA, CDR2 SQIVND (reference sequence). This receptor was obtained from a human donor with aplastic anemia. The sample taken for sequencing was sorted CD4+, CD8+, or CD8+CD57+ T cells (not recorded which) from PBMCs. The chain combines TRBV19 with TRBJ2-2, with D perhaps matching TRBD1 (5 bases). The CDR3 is CAIRGGNTGELFF. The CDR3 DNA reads TGTGCCATTAGGGGCGGGAACACCGGGGAGCTGTTTTTT.